Following are 9 T cell receptor beta chains from one sample sequenced in a study of identical twins (dated by TCRdb to about 2016). Receptor libraries were prepared by 5' RACE. TCRdb names Illumina HiSeq 2000 as the instrument used. TCRdb's own reprocessing of the public reads used fastp at Q25 and MiXCR and kept productive beta chains. When rows share a CDR3 protein, they turn into one entry using the most common DNA and genes. The table for this sample lists 500,000 to 650,000 distinct CDR3 sequences; about 7.1% of them were counted only once. The top ten hold about 1.5% of the sample. The same data also went into a second study, on yellow fever vaccine responses in identical twins.

Sequenced: PBMCs. Receptor source: a woman in her late teens or twenties in good health.

This chain uses TRBV27 with TRBJ2-7, with 7 bases identical to TRBD2. Germline-derived CDR1 and CDR2 are MNHEY and SMNVEV (reference sequence). The CDR3 length is 14 residues. V gave up 4 bases and J gave up 3 bases; unmatched junction bases: 6. The CDR3 nucleotides read TGTGCCAGCAGTTACGGCCCGGGAGGCTACGAGCAGTACTTC. The encoded protein is CASSYGPGGYEQYF.

The CDR3 DNA is TGTGCCATCAGTGAGGAAGGACAGGCGAATTCACCCCTCCACTTT. This translates into CAISEEGQANSPLHF. The chain has TRBV10-3 and TRBJ1-6, with 7 bases fitting TRBD1. Germline lookup yields CDR1 ENHRY and CDR2 SYGVKD. The CDR3 has 15 residues. V gave up 2 bases and J gave up 7 bases; unmatched junction bases: 5.

This clonotype was observed many times. The chain uses TRBV5-1 and TRBJ1-1; D remains ambiguous. The CDR3 is made up of 14 amino acids. Germline values: CDR1 SGHRS, CDR2 YFSETQ. Trimming removed 4 bases from V and 1 base from J, with 11 bases in between. The CDR3 protein is CASSLERENTEAFF. In DNA form, the CDR3 reads TGCGCCAGCAGCCTGGAGCGGGAGAACACTGAAGCTTTCTTT.

This clonotype was seen many times. The CDR3 loop is CASCWGGLYNEQFF. The CDR3 coding sequence is TGTGCCAGCTGCTGGGGAGGGTTATACAATGAGCAGTTCTTC. The chain couples TRBV13 to TRBJ2-1; 7 nucleotides line up with TRBD2. V lost 8 bases, J lost 4 bases, and 8 bases stayed unmatched. The CDR3 length is 14 residues. Germline CDR1 PRHDT, CDR2 FYEKMQ (reference sequence).

This clonotype was observed many times. Written as DNA, the CDR3 is TGTGCCATCAGTGAACGAGCGGGAGGTTTCACCTACAATGAGCAGTTCTTC. This sequence encodes CAISERAGGFTYNEQFF. The J gene is TRBJ2-1, the V gene TRBV10-3, with 9 bases that match TRBD2. CDR1 ENHRY and CDR2 SYGVKD come from the germline V gene. Trimming took 3 bases from V and 2 from J; bases not matched to a gene: 8. The CDR3 covers 17 residues.

This clonotype has more than one count but fewer than ten. The genes are TRBV20-1 and TRBJ2-2; D is unresolved. CDR1 is DFQATT, CDR2 SNEGSKA, per germline (reference sequence). The ends were cut back, 1 base at V and 4 bases at J, with 13 bases in the middle. CDR3 length: 15 residues. Here the CDR3 DNA reads TGCAGTGCTAGAGTGGCGTCTCGGCCCACCGGGGAGCTGTTTTTT. It codes for CSARVASRPTGELFF.

This clonotype was picked up a small number of times. The chain couples TRBV11-3 to TRBJ2-1; D is possibly TRBD1 (5 bases). CDR3 length equals 15 residues. Germline lookup yields CDR1 SGHNT and CDR2 YENEEA. Trimming stripped 6 bases from V and 5 bases from J, with 17 bases between. The CDR3 coding sequence is TGTGCCAGCAGACTAACCCGACAGCTTGACAATGAGCAGTTCTTC. This sequence encodes CASRLTRQLDNEQFF.

The chain carries TRBV6-1 and TRBJ1-6, with TRBD1 matching 7 bases. Losses at the gene ends were 5 bases for V and 7 bases for J; bases not matched to a gene: 8. This CDR3 is 15 amino acids long. Germline V gene sequence: CDR1 MNHNS, CDR2 SASEGT. The CDR3, as DNA: TGTGCCAGCAGTCCAGAGGCGGGACAGAATTCACCCCTCCACTTT. Translating it yields CASSPEAGQNSPLHF.

This clonotype has only a few counts. V usage is TRBV3-1 and J usage is TRBJ1-5; D is perhaps TRBD1 (5 bases). This CDR3 region has 14 residues. Germline V gives CDR1 LGHDT, CDR2 YNNKEL (reference sequence). The germline V and J ends were trimmed by 4 bases and 5 bases, with 12 bases remaining between them. The CDR3 here is CASSRSGGDQPQHF. The DNA of the CDR3 is TGTGCCAGCAGCCGGTCAGGAGGGGATCAGCCCCAGCATTTT.